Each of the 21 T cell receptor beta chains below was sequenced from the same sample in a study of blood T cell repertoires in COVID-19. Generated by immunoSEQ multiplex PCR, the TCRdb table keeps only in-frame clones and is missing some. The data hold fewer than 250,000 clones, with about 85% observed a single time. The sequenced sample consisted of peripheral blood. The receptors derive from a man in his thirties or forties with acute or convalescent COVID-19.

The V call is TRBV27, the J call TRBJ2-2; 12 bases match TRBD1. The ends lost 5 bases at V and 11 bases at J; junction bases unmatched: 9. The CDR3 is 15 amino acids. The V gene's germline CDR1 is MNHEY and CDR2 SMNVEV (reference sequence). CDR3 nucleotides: TGTGCCAGCAGTCCGTCCCGGGACAGGGGGCGAGAGCTGTTTTTT. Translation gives CASSPSRDRGRELFF.

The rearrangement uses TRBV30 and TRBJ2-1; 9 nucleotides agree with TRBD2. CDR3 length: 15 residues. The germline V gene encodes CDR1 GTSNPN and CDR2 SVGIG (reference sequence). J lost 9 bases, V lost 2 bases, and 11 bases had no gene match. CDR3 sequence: CAWSMGIAGVVEQFF. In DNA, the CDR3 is TGTGCCTGGAGTATGGGGATAGCGGGAGTGGTTGAGCAGTTCTTC.

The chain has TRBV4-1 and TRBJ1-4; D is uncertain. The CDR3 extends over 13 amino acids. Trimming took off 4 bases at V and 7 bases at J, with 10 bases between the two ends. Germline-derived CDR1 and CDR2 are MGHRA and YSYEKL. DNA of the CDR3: TGCGCCAGCAGCCCGGGGATGTTTGAAAAACTGTTTTTT. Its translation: CASSPGMFEKLFF.

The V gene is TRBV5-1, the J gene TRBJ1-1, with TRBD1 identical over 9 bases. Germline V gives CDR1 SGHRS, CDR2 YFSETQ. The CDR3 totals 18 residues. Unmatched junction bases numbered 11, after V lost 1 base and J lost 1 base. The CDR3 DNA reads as TGCGCCAGCAGCTTGATGGGACAGGGATTTTCTGGGAACACTGAAGCTTTCTTT. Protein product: CASSLMGQGFSGNTEAFF.

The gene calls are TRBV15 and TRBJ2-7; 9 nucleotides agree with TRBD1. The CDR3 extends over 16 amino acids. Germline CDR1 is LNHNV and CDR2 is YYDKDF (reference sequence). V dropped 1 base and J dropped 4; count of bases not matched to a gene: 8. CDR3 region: CATSRGTGDARYEQYF. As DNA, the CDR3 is TGTGCCACCAGCAGAGGGACAGGGGACGCGAGGTACGAGCAGTACTTC.

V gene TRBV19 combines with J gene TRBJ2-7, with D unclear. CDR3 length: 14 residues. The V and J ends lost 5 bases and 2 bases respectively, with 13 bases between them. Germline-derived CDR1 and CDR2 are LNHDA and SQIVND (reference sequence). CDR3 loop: CASSPQPVPYEQYF. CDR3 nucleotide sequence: TGTGCCAGTAGTCCCCAACCGGTCCCCTACGAGCAGTACTTC.

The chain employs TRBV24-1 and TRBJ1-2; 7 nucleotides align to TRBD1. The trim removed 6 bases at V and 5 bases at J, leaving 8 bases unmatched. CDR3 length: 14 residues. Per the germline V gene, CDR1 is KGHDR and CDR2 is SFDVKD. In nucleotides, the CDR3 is TGTGCCACCAGTAGGGACAGCGACGCTTATGGCTACACCTTC. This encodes CATSRDSDAYGYTF.

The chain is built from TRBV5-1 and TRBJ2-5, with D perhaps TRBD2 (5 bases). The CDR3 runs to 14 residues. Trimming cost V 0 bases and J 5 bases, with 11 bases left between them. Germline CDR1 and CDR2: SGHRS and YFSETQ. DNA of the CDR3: TGCGCCAGCAGCTTGGCCAGCGGTGAGGAGACCCAGTACTTC. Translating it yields CASSLASGEETQYF.

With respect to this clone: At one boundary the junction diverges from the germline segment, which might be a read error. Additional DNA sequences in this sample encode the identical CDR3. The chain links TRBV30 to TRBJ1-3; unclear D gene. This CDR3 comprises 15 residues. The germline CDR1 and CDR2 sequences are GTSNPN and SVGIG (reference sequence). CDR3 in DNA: TGTGCTTGGAGTGTAACGGGAATCGCTGGAAACACCATATATTTT. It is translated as CAWSVTGIAGNTIYF.

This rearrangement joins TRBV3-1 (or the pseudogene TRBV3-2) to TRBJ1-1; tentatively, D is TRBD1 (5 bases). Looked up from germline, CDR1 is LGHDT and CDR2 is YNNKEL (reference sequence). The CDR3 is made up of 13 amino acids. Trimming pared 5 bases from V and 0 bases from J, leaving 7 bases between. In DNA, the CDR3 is TGTGCCAGCAGCGGGACTTTGAACACTGAAGCTTTCTTT. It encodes CASSGTLNTEAFF.

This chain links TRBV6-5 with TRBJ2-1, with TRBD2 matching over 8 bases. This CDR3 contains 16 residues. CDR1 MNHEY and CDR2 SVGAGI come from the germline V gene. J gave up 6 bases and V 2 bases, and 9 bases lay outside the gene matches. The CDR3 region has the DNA TGTGCCAGCAGTTACCGGGCCGGGACTAGGATCAATGAGCAGTTCTTC. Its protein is CASSYRAGTRINEQFF.

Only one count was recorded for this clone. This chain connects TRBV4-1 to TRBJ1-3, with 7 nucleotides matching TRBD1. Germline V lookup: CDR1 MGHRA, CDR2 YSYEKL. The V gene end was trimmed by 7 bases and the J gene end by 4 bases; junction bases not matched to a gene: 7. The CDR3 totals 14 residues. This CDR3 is CASTGPGQGNTIYF. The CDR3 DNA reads TGCGCCAGCACTGGCCCGGGACAGGGAAACACCATATATTTT.

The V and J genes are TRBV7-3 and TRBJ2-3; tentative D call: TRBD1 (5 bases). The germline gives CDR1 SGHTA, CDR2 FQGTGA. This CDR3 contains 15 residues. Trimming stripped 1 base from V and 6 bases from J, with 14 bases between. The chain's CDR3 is CASSLNGRASDTQYF. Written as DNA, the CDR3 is TGTGCCAGCAGCTTAAATGGCAGGGCGTCGGATACGCAGTATTTT.

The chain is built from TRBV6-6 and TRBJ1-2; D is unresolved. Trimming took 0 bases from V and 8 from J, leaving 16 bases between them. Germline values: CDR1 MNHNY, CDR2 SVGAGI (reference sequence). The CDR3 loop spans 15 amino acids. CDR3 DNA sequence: TGTGCCAGCAGTTACTCGAATACTATGGTGTGGGGCTACACCTTC. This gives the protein CASSYSNTMVWGYTF.

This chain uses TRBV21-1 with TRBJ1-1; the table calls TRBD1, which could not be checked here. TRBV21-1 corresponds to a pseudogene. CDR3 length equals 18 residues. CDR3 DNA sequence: TGTGCCAGCAGCAAAGAGGATAATCTCAGGCGTTTGAACACTGAAGCTTTCTTT. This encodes CASSKEDNLRRLNTEAFF.

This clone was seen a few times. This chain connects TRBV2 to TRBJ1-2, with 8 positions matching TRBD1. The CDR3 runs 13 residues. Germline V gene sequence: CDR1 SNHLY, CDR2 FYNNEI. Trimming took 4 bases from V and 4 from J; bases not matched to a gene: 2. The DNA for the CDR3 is TGTGCCAGCAGTGGACAGGGGATCTATGGCTACACCTTC. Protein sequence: CASSGQGIYGYTF.

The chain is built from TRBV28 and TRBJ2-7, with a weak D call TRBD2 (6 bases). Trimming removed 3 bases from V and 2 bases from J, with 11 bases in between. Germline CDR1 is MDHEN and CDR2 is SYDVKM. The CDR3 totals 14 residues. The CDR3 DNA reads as TGTGCCAGCAGTTTTGGACTATCCACCTACGAGCAGTACTTC. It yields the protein CASSFGLSTYEQYF.

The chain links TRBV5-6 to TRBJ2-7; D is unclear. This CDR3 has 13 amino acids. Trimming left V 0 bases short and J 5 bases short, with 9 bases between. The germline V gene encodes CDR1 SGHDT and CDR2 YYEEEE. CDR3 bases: TGTGCCAGCAGCTTGGCGTCTCCCCACGAGCAGTACTTC. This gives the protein CASSLASPHEQYF.

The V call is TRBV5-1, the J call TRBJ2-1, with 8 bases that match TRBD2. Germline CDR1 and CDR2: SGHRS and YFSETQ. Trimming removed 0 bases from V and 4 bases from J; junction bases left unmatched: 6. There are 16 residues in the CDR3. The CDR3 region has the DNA TGCGCCAGCAGCTTGGTTTCCAGCGGGAGTTACAATGAGCAGTTCTTC. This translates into CASSLVSSGSYNEQFF.

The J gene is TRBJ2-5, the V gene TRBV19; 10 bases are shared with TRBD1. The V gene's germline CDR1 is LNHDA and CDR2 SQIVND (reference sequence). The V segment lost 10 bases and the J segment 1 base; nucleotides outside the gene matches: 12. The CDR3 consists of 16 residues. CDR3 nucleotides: TGTGCCATACCGGGTTCGGGACAGGGGCCCCAAGAGACCCAGTACTTC. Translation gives CAIPGSGQGPQETQYF.

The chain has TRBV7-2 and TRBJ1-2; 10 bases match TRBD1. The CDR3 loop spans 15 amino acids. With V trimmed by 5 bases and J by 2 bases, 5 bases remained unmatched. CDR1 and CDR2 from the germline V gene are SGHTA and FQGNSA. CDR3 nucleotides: TGTGCCAGCAGCCTTCGGACAGGGGGGAACTATGGCTACACCTTC. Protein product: CASSLRTGGNYGYTF.